This record concerns one T cell receptor (beta chain) sequence. The data derive from a study of blood T cell repertoires in COVID-19. Study context: Whether acute or convalescent, the COVID-19 samples came from the United States, Italy and Spain. PBMCs, B-cell-depleted T cells, or T cells were the source of the cDNA or gDNA that made up the material.

Per the study methods: The authors estimated nucleated cell counts from reference gene primer amplification. Measured with immunoSEQ multiplex PCR; TCRdb has only the in-frame clones, and not every one. That table is the source of V, J and clone size, and D and trimming were worked out from the DNA. Of roughly 67,000 clones in the sample, 93% were seen once. The CDR3 covers 19 residues. The sequence was collected from a man in his 70s with active COVID-19. The sequenced material came from peripheral blood. The chain uses TRBV12-2 and TRBJ2-1; the D call TRBD1 from the table was never checked on the DNA. TRBV12-2 is noted as a pseudogene. CDR3 amino acids: CASRLDIGGYRGSYNEQFF. The CDR3 bases are TGTGCAAGTCGCTTAGATATAGGGGGCTATAGGGGGTCCTACAATGAGCAGTTCTTC.